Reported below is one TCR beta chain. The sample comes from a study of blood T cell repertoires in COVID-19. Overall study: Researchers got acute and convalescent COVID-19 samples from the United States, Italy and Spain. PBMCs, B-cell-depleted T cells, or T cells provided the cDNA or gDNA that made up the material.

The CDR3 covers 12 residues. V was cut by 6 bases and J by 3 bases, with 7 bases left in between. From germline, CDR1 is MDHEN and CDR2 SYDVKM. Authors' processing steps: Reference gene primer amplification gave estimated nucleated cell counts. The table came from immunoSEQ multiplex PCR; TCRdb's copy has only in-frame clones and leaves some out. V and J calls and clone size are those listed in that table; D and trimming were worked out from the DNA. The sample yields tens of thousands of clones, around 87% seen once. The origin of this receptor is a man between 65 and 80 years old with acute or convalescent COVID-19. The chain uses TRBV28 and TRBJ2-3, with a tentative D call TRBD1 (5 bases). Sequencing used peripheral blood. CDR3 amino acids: CASSPGTDTQYF. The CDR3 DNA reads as TGTGCCAGCAGCCCAGGGACAGATACGCAGTATTTT.